The 17 T cell receptor beta chains listed next were all sequenced from one sample in a study of T cells in Graves' hyperthyroidism and ophthalmopathy. TCR beta CDR3 region amplification was performed from RNA transcripts. The HTBI set primed first-round TCR CDR3 RT-PCR. MiXCR was run by TCRdb on the multiplex PCR reads, yielding one entry per CDR3 protein. This sample has fewer than 650,000 distinct CDR3 sequences, with roughly 14% found just once. The sequencing sample was made of blood. The receptors come from a woman between 40 and 50 years old with Graves' ophthalmopathy.

Many counts were recorded for this clonotype. The J gene is TRBJ2-5, the V gene TRBV15; TRBD1 matches at 8 bases. The CDR3 covers 17 residues. Germline CDR1 and CDR2: LNHNV and YYDKDF (reference sequence). Germline trimming cut 1 base from V and 3 bases from J; bases unmatched to any gene: 10. DNA for the CDR3: TGTGCCACCAGCAGAGGGGACAGGACAGGGCGCGAAGAGACCCAGTACTTC. Translated, it gives CATSRGDRTGREETQYF.

This clonotype was picked up a small number of times. V is TRBV3-1 and J is TRBJ1-1; D might be TRBD1 (6 bases). Trimming stripped 1 base from V and 4 bases from J, with 13 bases between. This CDR3 is 15 amino acids long. The germline gives CDR1 LGHDT, CDR2 YNNKEL (reference sequence). This CDR3 reads CASSQVTGGGTEAFF. DNA for the CDR3: TGTGCCAGCAGCCAAGTGACAGGCGGGGGCACTGAAGCTTTCTTT.

This clonotype came up once. The chain couples TRBV28 to TRBJ1-1; 9 positions match TRBD1. The CDR3 has 16 residues. CDR1 and CDR2 (germline): MDHEN, SYDVKM. J lost 1 base, V lost 7 bases, and 10 bases had no gene match. The CDR3 spells CASTHLTGGGNTEAFF. The CDR3 region has the DNA TGTGCCAGCACCCACCTGACAGGGGGAGGGAACACTGAAGCTTTCTTT. The whole variable domain, remainder taken from reference TRBV28 and TRBJ1-1, is DVKVTQSSRYLVKRTGEKVFLECVQDMDHENMFWYRQDPGLGLRLIYFSYDVKMKEKGDIPEGYSVSREKKERFSLILESASTNQTSMYLCASTHLTGGGNTEAFFGQGTRLTVV.

This chain connects TRBV7-2 to TRBJ1-1; no reliable D call. The germline V gene encodes CDR1 SGHTA and CDR2 FQGNSA. Trimming left V 4 bases short and J 0 bases short, with 9 bases between. The CDR3 has 14 amino acids. DNA for the CDR3: TGTGCCAGCAGCTCGACTATCATGAACACTGAAGCTTTCTTT. Translating it yields CASSSTIMNTEAFF.

This clonotype was seen ten or more times. This rearrangement joins TRBV7-8 to TRBJ2-4; D is undetermined. V lost 1 base to trimming and J lost 0 bases, with 13 bases between them. This CDR3 has 17 residues. The germline gives CDR1 SGHVS, CDR2 FQNEAQ. CDR3 region: CASSLVNGILAKNIQYF. CDR3 DNA: TGTGCCAGCAGCTTAGTAAACGGCATCCTAGCCAAAAACATTCAGTACTTC.

The sample holds many counts of this clonotype. The rearrangement uses TRBV4-2 and TRBJ2-7; maybe TRBD2 (5 bases). CDR3 length: 17 residues. Germline V gene sequence: CDR1 LGHNA, CDR2 YNFKEQ. The germline V and J ends were trimmed by 0 bases and 4 bases, with 19 bases remaining between them. The CDR3 reads CASSQDLGAGRYYEQYF. The CDR3 nucleotides read TGTGCCAGCAGCCAAGATTTGGGAGCAGGACGGTATTACGAGCAGTACTTC.

The chain has TRBV11-2 and TRBJ1-1; 11 nucleotides agree with TRBD1. Trimming removed 0 bases from V and 5 bases from J; junction bases left unmatched: 11. The CDR3 consists of 18 residues. The germline gives CDR1 SGHAT, CDR2 FQNNGV. DNA of the CDR3: TGTGCCAGCAGCTTAGATCCGCGATTGGGACAGGGGGGGACTGAAGCTTTCTTT. It codes for CASSLDPRLGQGGTEAFF. The full variable domain, in which reference TRBV11-2 and TRBJ1-1 provide the parts outside the CDR3, is EAGVAQSPRYKIIEKRQSVAFWCNPISGHATLYWYQQILGQGPKLLIQFQNNGVVDDSQLPKDRFSAERLKGVDSTLKIQPAKLEDSAVYLCASSLDPRLGQGGTEAFFGQGTRLTVV.

This clonotype was counted ten times or more. The V and J genes are TRBV9 and TRBJ1-6; 7 nucleotides align to TRBD1. The V gene's germline CDR1 is SGDLS and CDR2 YYNGEE. V was pared by 0 bases and J by 7 bases, with 10 bases of the junction left unmatched. The CDR3 covers 17 residues. The CDR3 loop reads CASSVGRGQPDNSPLHF. In DNA, the CDR3 is TGTGCCAGCAGCGTAGGAAGGGGACAGCCAGACAATTCACCCCTCCACTTT.

This clonotype was counted a few times. DNA of the CDR3: TGTGCCAGCAGTTACGGGACAGGGATCGACTATGGCTACACCTTC. Translated, it gives CASSYGTGIDYGYTF. This chain uses TRBV6-2 or TRBV6-3 with TRBJ1-2, with 9 bases identical to TRBD1. V dropped 2 bases and J dropped 3; count of bases not matched to a gene: 4. The CDR3 loop spans 15 amino acids. From germline, CDR1 is MNHEY and CDR2 SVGEGT.

This clonotype appeared a few times. The genes are TRBV3-1 and TRBJ2-6, with D possibly being TRBD1 (6 bases). CDR1 is LGHDT, CDR2 YNNKEL, per germline (reference sequence). The V end lost 4 bases, the J end lost 3 bases, and 13 bases lay between the germline ends. This CDR3 comprises 16 residues. The CDR3 DNA reads as TGTGCCAGCAGCCCGACCCAGGGGTTTGGGGCCAACGTCCTGACTTTC. It specifies CASSPTQGFGANVLTF.

This clonotype came up a few times. The V call is TRBV4-1, the J call TRBJ1-5; D is perhaps TRBD1 (5 bases). The CDR3 sequence is 16 residues long. Germline-derived CDR1 and CDR2 are MGHRA and YSYEKL. V dropped 0 bases and J dropped 5 bases, with 14 bases sitting between them. The DNA for the CDR3 is TGCGCCAGCAGCCAAGAGGGCAGGGTGGGGGATCAGCCCCAGCATTTT. This encodes CASSQEGRVGDQPQHF.

The chain links TRBV30 to TRBJ2-7; possible D gene TRBD2, 5 bases. The CDR3 totals 16 residues. V lost 3 bases and J lost 1, with 19 bases in between. Germline loops: CDR1 GTSNPN, CDR2 SVGIG (reference sequence). CDR3: CAWRGRRGPGSYEQYF. The CDR3 region has the DNA TGTGCCTGGAGGGGCCGTCGGGGTCCGGGTTCCTACGAGCAGTACTTC.

This clonotype was observed a handful of times. The chain is built from TRBV5-8 and TRBJ1-1, with D perhaps matching TRBD1 (6 bases). The CDR3 is 13 amino acids. V lost 2 bases, J lost 11 bases, and 16 bases lay in between. CDR1 SGHTS and CDR2 YDEGEE come from the germline V gene. The CDR3 protein is CASSFRDIAGAFF. As DNA, the CDR3 is TGTGCCAGCAGCTTCAGGGACATCGCGGGGGCTTTCTTT.

This clonotype has a count of ten or more. This chain links TRBV6-1 with TRBJ2-7; D may be TRBD2 (5 bases). CDR3 length: 12 residues. CDR1 is MNHNS and CDR2 is SASEGT in the germline V gene. V dropped 8 bases and J dropped 3 bases, with 11 bases sitting between them. The CDR3 sequence is CASLGSLYEQYF. CDR3 coding DNA: TGTGCCAGCCTGGGGAGTCTCTACGAGCAGTACTTC.

This clonotype was observed a handful of times. The V and J genes are TRBV28 and TRBJ2-4; weak D call: TRBD1 (6 bases). CDR1 and CDR2 from the germline V gene are MDHEN and SYDVKM. CDR3 length: 15 amino acids. Trimming cost V 1 base and J 8 bases, with 15 bases left between them. CDR3 coding DNA: TGTGCCAGCAGTTTATTAGGGCAGGGGTTGGACATTCAGTACTTC. It translates to CASSLLGQGLDIQYF.

At least ten counts were recorded for this clonotype. The CDR3 DNA sequence: TGTGCCTGGAGTGTAGCCGACCAAGAGACCCAGTACTTC. It encodes CAWSVADQETQYF. The chain employs TRBV30 and TRBJ2-5; no reliable D call. The CDR3 is 13 residues long. Per the germline V gene, CDR1 is GTSNPN and CDR2 is SVGIG (reference sequence). Trimming cost V 0 bases and J 0 bases, with 5 bases left between them.

In this sample, this clonotype turned up many times. This chain uses TRBV28 with TRBJ2-7; tentatively, D is TRBD2 (6 bases). V was trimmed by 3 bases and J by 0 bases, leaving 12 bases between them. There are 15 residues in the CDR3. From germline, CDR1 is MDHEN and CDR2 SYDVKM. The CDR3 sequence: CASSFLGGSSYEQYF. The CDR3, as DNA: TGTGCCAGCAGTTTCCTAGGAGGGAGCTCCTACGAGCAGTACTTC.